These 23 T cell receptor beta chains were sequenced from one sample in a study of T cell clusters in autoimmune cytopenias. TRB amplification used approximately 0.25 ug of peripheral blood genomic DNA. TRB rearrangements were amplified by touch-down multiplex PCR with mixed TRB-A/B primers. TCRdb re-called the multiplex PCR reads and catalogs CDR3 proteins one per entry, DNA excluded. Here the sample table reports some 5,700 distinct CDR3 sequences. This same sample was also part of a study on T cell repertoires in aging, cancer and after chemotherapy.

The specimen was peripheral blood. Receptors originate from a human donor in good health.

According to its frequency, this clonotype is medium-sized. This chain links TRBV6-5 with TRBJ2-7; the TCRdb D gene call, TRBD1, has no DNA to confirm it. The CDR3 runs to 12 residues. CDR1 MNHEY and CDR2 SVGAGI come from the germline V gene. The CDR3 region is CASSPRTYEQYF.

The genes are TRBV20-1 and TRBJ2-7; TCRdb indicates TRBD1, and absent DNA this call remains unverified. The CDR3 loop spans 13 amino acids. Per germline, CDR1 DFQATT and CDR2 SNEGSKA (reference sequence). The CDR3 loop is CSAGQGSTYEQYF.

The genes are TRBV20-1 and TRBJ2-1; TCRdb returns TRBD1, unconfirmable since there is no DNA. The CDR3 loop spans 13 amino acids. Germline values: CDR1 DFQATT, CDR2 SNEGSKA (reference sequence). The CDR3 sequence is CSATGKRNNEQFF.

The chain employs TRBV6-2 or TRBV6-3 and TRBJ2-1; the D call of TRBD2 rests on TCRdb alone, since no DNA is present to check it. The CDR3 loop spans 17 amino acids. Per germline, CDR1 MNHEY and CDR2 SVGEGT. CDR3 in amino acids: CASSYSRLAGDYNEQFF.

The chain uses TRBV6-5 and TRBJ1-1; without DNA, the TCRdb call of TRBD1 cannot be checked. The length of the CDR3 is 15 residues. Germline V gives CDR1 MNHEY, CDR2 SVGAGI. The CDR3: CASSAFPVGGTEAFF.

The V gene is TRBV2, the J gene TRBJ1-2; TCRdb proposes TRBD1, but this gene call is untestable without DNA. The CDR3 sequence is 17 residues long. Germline values: CDR1 SNHLY, CDR2 FYNNEI. The CDR3 spells CASHPPGIDRVHYGYTF.

V is TRBV13 and J is TRBJ2-7. From germline, CDR1 is PRHDT and CDR2 FYEKMQ (reference sequence). The CDR3 contains 13 residues. The CDR3 sequence is CASSLYQSSEQYF.

V gene TRBV5-4 combines with J gene TRBJ2-7; TCRdb names TRBD1, which stays unverified in the absence of DNA. Germline CDR1 reads SGHNT; CDR2 reads YYREEE (reference sequence). CDR3 length equals 14 residues. The CDR3: CASSYRVTPYEQYF.

V is TRBV24-1 and J is TRBJ2-3. The CDR3 loop spans 16 amino acids. The germline V gene has CDR1 KGHDR and CDR2 SFDVKD. CDR3 in amino acids: CATAGPEETGTDTQYF.

According to its frequency, this clonotype is medium-sized. CDR3 amino acids: CAISESLGTGWAYEQYF. J is TRBJ2-7 and V is TRBV10-3; TCRdb gives TRBD1 as the D gene, but with no DNA this cannot be confirmed. The V gene's germline CDR1 is ENHRY and CDR2 SYGVKD. CDR3 size: 17 residues.

This clonotype is labeled medium-sized based on frequency. J is TRBJ1-5 and V is TRBV19. Per germline, CDR1 LNHDA and CDR2 SQIVND (reference sequence). The CDR3 totals 11 residues. The CDR3 sequence is CASSSGQPQHF.

This clonotype counts as medium-sized by frequency. The J gene is TRBJ2-2, the V gene TRBV19; TCRdb lists TRBD1, though no DNA is available to test this call. CDR1 and CDR2 from the germline V gene are LNHDA and SQIVND (reference sequence). The CDR3 runs 13 residues. This CDR3 reads CASSITGAGELFF. Variable domain in full (rest from reference TRBV19 and TRBJ2-2): DGGITQSPKYLFRKEGQNVTLSCEQNLNHDAMYWYRQDPGQGLRLIYYSQIVNDFQKGDIAEGYSVSREKKESFPLTVTSAQKNPTAFYLCASSITGAGELFFGEGSRLTVL.

This chain uses TRBV6-2 or TRBV6-3 with TRBJ2-7; without DNA, the TCRdb call of TRBD1 cannot be checked. Germline CDR1 and CDR2: MNHEY and SVGEGT. The CDR3 has 14 residues. The CDR3 sequence is CASSYSGQFYEQYF.

This chain uses TRBV20-1 with TRBJ1-6. This CDR3 contains 17 residues. Germline CDR1 and CDR2: DFQATT and SNEGSKA (reference sequence). This CDR3 is CSAREDRRSSYNSPLHF.

This chain joins TRBV7-2 and TRBJ1-1; the D call of TRBD1 rests on TCRdb alone, since no DNA is present to check it. Per germline, CDR1 SGHTA and CDR2 FQGNSA. This CDR3 is 15 amino acids long. CDR3: CASTKGGGVTTEAFF.

The J gene is TRBJ1-5, the V gene TRBV25-1. CDR1 is MGHDK and CDR2 is SYGVNS in the germline V gene. The length of the CDR3 is 12 residues. Here the CDR3 reads CASSEIGQPQHF.

By frequency, this clonotype registers medium-sized (0.01 to 0.1%). CDR3 loop: CATARRDGVMFF. The V call is TRBV24-1, the J call TRBJ1-1; TCRdb picks TRBD1, but there is no DNA to check that call. The germline V gene encodes CDR1 KGHDR and CDR2 SFDVKD. The CDR3 has 12 amino acids.

This clonotype is deemed medium-sized by its frequency. V is TRBV27 and J is TRBJ1-6; TCRdb picks TRBD1, but there is no DNA to check that call. From germline, CDR1 is MNHEY and CDR2 SMNVEV (reference sequence). The CDR3 length is 15 residues. CDR3 sequence reads: CASSLSGQGNSPLHF.

The chain joins TRBV5-3 to TRBJ1-2; TCRdb lists TRBD1, though no DNA is available to test this call. TRBV5-3 is designated an ORF whose function remains uncertain. This CDR3 has 21 residues. The CDR3 reads CARSFFFRQRPLVQVSAGYTF.

The chain uses TRBV11-3 and TRBJ2-7. The germline gives CDR1 SGHNT, CDR2 YENEEA. The CDR3 totals 13 residues. CDR3 region: CASSLGNSYEQYF.

The chain combines TRBV5-1 with TRBJ2-5; the TCRdb call, TRBD1, lacks DNA for checking. There are 15 residues in the CDR3. Germline CDR1 SGHRS, CDR2 YFSETQ. The chain's CDR3 is CASSLGTGYQETQYF.

This clonotype shows up as medium-sized by frequency. The gene calls are TRBV6-2 or TRBV6-3 and TRBJ2-6; TCRdb's D call of TRBD1 is untestable without DNA. Germline V gives CDR1 MNHEY, CDR2 SVGEGT. CDR3 length: 17 amino acids. This CDR3 is CASSYSGQGPGANVLTF.

The V and J genes are TRBV11-2 and TRBJ1-4. CDR1 is SGHAT and CDR2 is FQNNGV in the germline V gene. CDR3 length equals 15 residues. CDR3 sequence reads: CASSSGLHWREKLFF.